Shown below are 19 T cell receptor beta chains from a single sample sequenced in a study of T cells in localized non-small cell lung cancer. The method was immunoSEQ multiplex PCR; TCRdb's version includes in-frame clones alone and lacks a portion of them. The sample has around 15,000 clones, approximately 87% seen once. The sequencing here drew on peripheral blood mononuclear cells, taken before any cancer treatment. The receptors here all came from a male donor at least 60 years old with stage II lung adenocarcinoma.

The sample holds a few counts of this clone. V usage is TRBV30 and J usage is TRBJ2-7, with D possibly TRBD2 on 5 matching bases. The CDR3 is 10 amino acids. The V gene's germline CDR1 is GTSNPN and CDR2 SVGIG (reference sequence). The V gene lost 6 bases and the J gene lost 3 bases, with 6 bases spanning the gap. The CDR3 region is CACGVYEQYF. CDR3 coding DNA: TGTGCCTGCGGGGTCTACGAGCAGTACTTC.

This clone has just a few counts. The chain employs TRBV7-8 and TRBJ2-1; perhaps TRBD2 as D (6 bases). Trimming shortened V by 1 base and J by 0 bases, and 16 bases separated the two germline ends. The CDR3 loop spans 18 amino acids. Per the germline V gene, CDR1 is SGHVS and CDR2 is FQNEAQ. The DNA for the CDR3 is TGTGCCAGCAGCTTAGAAGGTAGCGGAACCAGCTCCTACAATGAGCAGTTCTTC. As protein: CASSLEGSGTSSYNEQFF.

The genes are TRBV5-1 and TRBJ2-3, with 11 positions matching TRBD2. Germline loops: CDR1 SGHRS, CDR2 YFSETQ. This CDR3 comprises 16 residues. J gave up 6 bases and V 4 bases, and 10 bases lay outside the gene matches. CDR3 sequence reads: CASSPAGSGRGDTQYF. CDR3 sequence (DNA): TGCGCCAGCAGCCCGGCCGGTAGCGGGAGGGGGGATACGCAGTATTTT.

The CDR3 reads CASRERGEKLFF. DNA of the CDR3: TGTGCCAGCAGAGAAAGGGGAGAAAAACTGTTTTTT. The chain carries TRBV2 and TRBJ1-4, with TRBD1 as a possible D gene (5 bases). The germline V and J ends were trimmed by 6 bases and 8 bases, with 10 bases remaining between them. The CDR3 extends over 12 amino acids. The V gene's germline CDR1 is SNHLY and CDR2 FYNNEI.

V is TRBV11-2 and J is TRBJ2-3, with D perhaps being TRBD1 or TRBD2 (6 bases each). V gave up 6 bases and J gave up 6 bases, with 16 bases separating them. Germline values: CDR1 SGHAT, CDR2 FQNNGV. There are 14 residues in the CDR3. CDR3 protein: CASRPGRGRDTQYF. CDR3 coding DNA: TGTGCCAGCAGACCAGGACGGGGGCGGGATACGCAGTATTTT.

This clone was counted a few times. CDR3 in amino acids: CASSGGQGKRQPQHF. CDR3 nucleotides: TGTGCCAGCAGTGGGGGACAGGGAAAACGACAGCCCCAGCATTTT. The genes are TRBV27 and TRBJ1-5; 9 positions agree with TRBD1. V lost 5 bases to trimming and J lost 7 bases; unmatched junction nucleotides: 9. Germline lookup yields CDR1 MNHEY and CDR2 SMNVEV (reference sequence). The CDR3 extends over 15 amino acids.

CDR3 in amino acids: CSVDVRDYNEQFF. As DNA, the CDR3 is TGCAGCGTTGATGTGCGGGACTACAATGAGCAGTTCTTC. The chain carries TRBV29-1 and TRBJ2-1; possibly TRBD2 for D (6 bases). V lost 3 bases, J lost 3 bases, and 9 bases lay in between. The CDR3 has 13 residues. Germline V gives CDR1 SQVTM, CDR2 ANQGSEA.

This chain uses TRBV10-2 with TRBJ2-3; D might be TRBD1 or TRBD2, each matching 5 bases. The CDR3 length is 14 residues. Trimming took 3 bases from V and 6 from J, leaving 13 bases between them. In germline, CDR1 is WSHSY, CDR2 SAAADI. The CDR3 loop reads CASSDGDRPDTQYF. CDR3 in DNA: TGCGCCAGCAGTGATGGGGACCGCCCCGATACGCAGTATTTT.

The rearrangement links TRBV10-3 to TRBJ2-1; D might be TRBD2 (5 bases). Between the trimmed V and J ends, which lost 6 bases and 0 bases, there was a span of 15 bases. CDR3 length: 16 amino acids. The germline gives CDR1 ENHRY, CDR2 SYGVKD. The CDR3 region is CAIRSTTGSSYNEQFF. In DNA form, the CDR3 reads TGTGCCATCAGATCGACTACCGGCAGCTCCTACAATGAGCAGTTCTTC.

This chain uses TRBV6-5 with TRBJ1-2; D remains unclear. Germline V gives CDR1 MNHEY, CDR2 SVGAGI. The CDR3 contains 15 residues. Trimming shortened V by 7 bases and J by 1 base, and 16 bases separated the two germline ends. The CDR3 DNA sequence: TGTGCCAGCATCCGCGGGGAGGGAGGTAACTATGGCTACACCTTC. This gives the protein CASIRGEGGNYGYTF.

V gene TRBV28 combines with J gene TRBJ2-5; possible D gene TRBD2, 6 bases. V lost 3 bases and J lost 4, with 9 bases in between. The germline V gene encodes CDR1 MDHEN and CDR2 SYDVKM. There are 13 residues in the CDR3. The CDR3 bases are TGTGCCAGCAGTTTGGCCGGGGGAGAGACCCAGTACTTC. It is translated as CASSLAGGETQYF.

The CDR3 protein is CASSPPSRPYEQYF. Here the CDR3 DNA reads TGTGCCAGCTCACCACCCTCCAGGCCCTACGAGCAGTACTTC. The chain couples TRBV18 to TRBJ2-7; D unclear. This CDR3 is 14 amino acids long. V was shortened by 0 bases and J by 2 bases, with 8 bases between the two germline ends. Germline lookup yields CDR1 KGHSH and CDR2 LQKENI.

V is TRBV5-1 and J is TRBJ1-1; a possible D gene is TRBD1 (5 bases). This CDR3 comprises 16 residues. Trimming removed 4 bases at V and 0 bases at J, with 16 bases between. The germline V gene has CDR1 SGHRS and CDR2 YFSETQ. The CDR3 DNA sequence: TGCGCCAGCAGCCTACGCCCGCAGGGCGTGAACACTGAAGCTTTCTTT. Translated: CASSLRPQGVNTEAFF.

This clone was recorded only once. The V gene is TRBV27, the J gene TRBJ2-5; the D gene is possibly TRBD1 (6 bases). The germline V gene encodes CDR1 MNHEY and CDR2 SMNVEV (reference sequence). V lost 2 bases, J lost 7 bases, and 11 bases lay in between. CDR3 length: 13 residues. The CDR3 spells CASSLQGWGTQYF. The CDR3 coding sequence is TGTGCCAGCAGTTTACAGGGGTGGGGGACCCAGTACTTC.

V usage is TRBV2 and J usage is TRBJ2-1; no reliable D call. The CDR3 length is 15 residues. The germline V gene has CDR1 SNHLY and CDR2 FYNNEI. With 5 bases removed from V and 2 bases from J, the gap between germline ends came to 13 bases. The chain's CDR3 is CASSFTAVTYNEQFF. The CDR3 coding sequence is TGTGCCAGCAGTTTTACAGCTGTTACCTACAATGAGCAGTTCTTC. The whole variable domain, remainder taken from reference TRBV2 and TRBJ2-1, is EPEVTQTPSHQVTQMGQEVILRCVPISNHLYFYWYRQILGQKVEFLVSFYNNEISEKSEIFDDQFSVERPDGSNFTLKIRSTKLEDSAMYFCASSFTAVTYNEQFFGPGTRLTVL.

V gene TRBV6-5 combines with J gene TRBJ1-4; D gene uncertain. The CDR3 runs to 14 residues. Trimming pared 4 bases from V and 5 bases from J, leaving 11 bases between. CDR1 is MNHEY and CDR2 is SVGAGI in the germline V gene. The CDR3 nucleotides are TGTGCCAGCAGTTGGGGAGGGCGCAATGAAAAACTGTTTTTT. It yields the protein CASSWGGRNEKLFF.

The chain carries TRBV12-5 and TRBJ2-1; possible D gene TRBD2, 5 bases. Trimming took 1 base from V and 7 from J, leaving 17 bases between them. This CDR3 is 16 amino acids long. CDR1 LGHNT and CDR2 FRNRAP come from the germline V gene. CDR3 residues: CASGLAVASLVNEQFF. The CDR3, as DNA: TGTGCTAGTGGTTTGGCCGTAGCGTCATTGGTAAATGAGCAGTTCTTC.

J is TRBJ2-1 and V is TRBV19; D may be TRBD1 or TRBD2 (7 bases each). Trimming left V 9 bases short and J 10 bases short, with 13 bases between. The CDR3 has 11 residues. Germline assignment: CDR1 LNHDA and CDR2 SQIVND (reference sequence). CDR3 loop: CASGTAGEQFF. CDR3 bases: TGTGCCAGCGGGACAGCGGGGGAGCAGTTCTTC.

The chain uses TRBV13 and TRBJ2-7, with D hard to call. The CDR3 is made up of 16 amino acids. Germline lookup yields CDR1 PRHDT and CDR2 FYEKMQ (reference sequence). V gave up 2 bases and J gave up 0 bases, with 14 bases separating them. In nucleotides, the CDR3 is TGTGCCAGCAGCTTACGGTGGCCCATGAGCTCCTACGAGCAGTACTTC. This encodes CASSLRWPMSSYEQYF. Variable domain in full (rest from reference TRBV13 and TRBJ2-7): AAGVIQSPRHLIKEKRETATLKCYPIPRHDTVYWYQQGPGQDPQFLISFYEKMQSDKGSIPDRFSAQQFSDYHSELNMSSLELGDSALYFCASSLRWPMSSYEQYFGPGTRLTVT.